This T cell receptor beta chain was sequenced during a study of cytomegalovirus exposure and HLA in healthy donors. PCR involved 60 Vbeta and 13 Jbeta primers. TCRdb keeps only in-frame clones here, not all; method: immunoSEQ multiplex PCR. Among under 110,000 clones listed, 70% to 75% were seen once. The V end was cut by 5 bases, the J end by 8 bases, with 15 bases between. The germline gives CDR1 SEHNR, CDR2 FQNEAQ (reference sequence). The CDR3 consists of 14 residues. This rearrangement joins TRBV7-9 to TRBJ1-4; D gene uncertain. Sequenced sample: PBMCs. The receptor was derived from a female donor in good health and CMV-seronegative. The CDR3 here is CASSIPQGGEKLFF. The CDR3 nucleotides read TGTGCCAGCAGCATACCTCAAGGAGGGGAAAAACTGTTTTTT. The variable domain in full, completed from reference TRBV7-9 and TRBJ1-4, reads DTGVSQNPRHKITKRGQNVTFRCDPISEHNRLYWYRQTLGQGPEFLTYFQNEAQLEKSRLLSDRFSAERPKGSFSTLEIQRTEQGDSAMYLCASSIPQGGEKLFFGSGTQLSVL.